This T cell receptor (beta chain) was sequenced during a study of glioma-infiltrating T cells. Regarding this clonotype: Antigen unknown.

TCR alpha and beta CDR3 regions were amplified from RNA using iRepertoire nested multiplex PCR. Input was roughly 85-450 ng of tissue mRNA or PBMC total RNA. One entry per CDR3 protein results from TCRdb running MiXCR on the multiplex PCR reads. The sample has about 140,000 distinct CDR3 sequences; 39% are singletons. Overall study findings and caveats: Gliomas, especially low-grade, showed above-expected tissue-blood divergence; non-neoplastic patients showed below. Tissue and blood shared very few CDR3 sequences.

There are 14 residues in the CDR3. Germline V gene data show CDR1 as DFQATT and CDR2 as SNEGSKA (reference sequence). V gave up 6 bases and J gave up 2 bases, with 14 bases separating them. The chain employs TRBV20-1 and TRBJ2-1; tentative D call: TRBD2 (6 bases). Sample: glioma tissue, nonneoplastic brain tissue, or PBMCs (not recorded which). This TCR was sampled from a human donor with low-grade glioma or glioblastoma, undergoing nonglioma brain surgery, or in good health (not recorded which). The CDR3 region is CSASIWRAYNEQFF. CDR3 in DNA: TGCAGTGCCTCTATCTGGAGGGCCTACAATGAGCAGTTCTTC.